This entry lists 19 T cell receptor beta chains sequenced from one sample in a study of cytomegalovirus exposure and HLA in healthy donors. The PCR employed 60 Vbeta primers together with 13 Jbeta primers. Sequenced by immunoSEQ multiplex PCR; TCRdb stores in-frame clones only, minus some. Here the sample spans fewer than 200,000 clones, around 85% being singletons. Sequenced material: PBMCs. The receptors shown here come from a man aged 35-49 years in good health and CMV-seronegative.

This clone was counted between two and nine times. This chain uses TRBV9 with TRBJ1-1; 8 bases line up with TRBD1. V lost 0 bases to trimming and J lost 6 bases; unmatched junction nucleotides: 7. Germline V gene data show CDR1 as SGDLS and CDR2 as YYNGEE. CDR3 length: 15 residues. The CDR3 here is CASSVDRTGPSEAFF. In nucleotides, the CDR3 is TGTGCCAGCAGCGTAGATCGGACAGGGCCGTCTGAAGCTTTCTTT.

The chain carries TRBV2 and TRBJ2-7; TRBD1 aligns across 10 bases. The V gene's germline CDR1 is SNHLY and CDR2 FYNNEI. The ends lost 5 bases at V and 4 bases at J; junction bases unmatched: 2. This CDR3 has 13 residues. This chain's CDR3 is CASSRQGAYEQYF. DNA of the CDR3: TGTGCCAGCAGTCGACAGGGGGCGTACGAGCAGTACTTC.

With respect to this clone: Relative to the germline gene, one junction end is altered; a read error may explain this. The chain couples TRBV18 to TRBJ1-5, with 10 positions matching TRBD1. The CDR3 has 17 residues. CDR1 and CDR2 (germline): KGHSH, LQKENI. CDR3 nucleotide sequence: TGTGCCAGCCCACCAGGACAGGGGGGGACCAGCAATCAGCCCCAGCATTTT. Its protein product is CASPPGQGGTSNQPQHF.

This clone was seen once. J is TRBJ2-7 and V is TRBV10-2, with 8 positions matching TRBD2. This CDR3 is 15 amino acids long. In germline, CDR1 is WSHSY, CDR2 SAAADI. The V gene end was trimmed by 0 bases and the J gene end by 3 bases; junction bases not matched to a gene: 4. The CDR3 bases are TGCGCCAGCAGTGAGTCAAGCGGGGGAGTCTACGAGCAGTACTTC. Amino acid sequence: CASSESSGGVYEQYF.

CDR3 in DNA: TGCGCCAGCAGCTACGTTATCGGGACATCCATGTCCTATGGCTACACCTTC. Amino acid sequence: CASSYVIGTSMSYGYTF. The chain employs TRBV5-1 and TRBJ1-2; possible D gene TRBD1, 6 bases. The CDR3 consists of 17 residues. The V gene's germline CDR1 is SGHRS and CDR2 YFSETQ. V was shortened by 3 bases and J by 4 bases, with 22 bases between the two germline ends. Using reference TRBV5-1 and TRBJ1-2 for the parts outside the CDR3, the full variable domain is KAGVTQTPRYLIKTRGQQVTLSCSPISGHRSVSWYQQTPGQGLQFLFEYFSETQRNKGNFPGRFSGRQFSNSRSEMNVSTLELGDSALYLCASSYVIGTSMSYGYTFGSGTRLTVV.

This clone appeared once. This rearrangement joins TRBV5-1 to TRBJ2-4, with 10 bases lining up with TRBD2. Germline CDR1 SGHRS, CDR2 YFSETQ. Losses at the gene ends were 6 bases for V and 6 bases for J; bases not matched to a gene: 6. The CDR3 has 14 residues. As DNA, the CDR3 is TGCGCCAGCAACCCAAGCGGGGGGGCAAACATTCAGTACTTC. Translating it yields CASNPSGGANIQYF.

This chain joins TRBV5-1 and TRBJ2-3; 12 nucleotides align to TRBD2. With V trimmed by 3 bases and J by 2 bases, 7 bases remained unmatched. Germline V gene sequence: CDR1 SGHRS, CDR2 YFSETQ. The CDR3 covers 17 residues. Here the CDR3 DNA reads TGCGCCAGCAGCTCCCCACTAGCGGGGGGACTCACAGATACGCAGTATTTT. Its translation: CASSSPLAGGLTDTQYF.

The genes are TRBV4-2 and TRBJ1-2, with a weak D call TRBD1 (6 bases). Germline V gene lookup returns CDR1 LGHNA and CDR2 YNFKEQ. Between the trimmed V and J ends, which lost 2 bases and 8 bases, there was a span of 15 bases. CDR3 length: 14 amino acids. CDR3 nucleotides: TGTGCCAGCAGCCAATTTGCGGGGGGGCTAGGCTACACCTTC. Its protein product is CASSQFAGGLGYTF.

The chain recombines TRBV7-3 with TRBJ2-5, with 9 bases that match TRBD2. V dropped 1 base and J dropped 0; count of bases not matched to a gene: 9. The length of the CDR3 is 18 residues. The germline V gene encodes CDR1 SGHTA and CDR2 FQGTGA. CDR3 sequence reads: CASSLRLAGTMYQETQYF. The CDR3 DNA follows: TGTGCCAGCAGCTTAAGGCTAGCGGGGACTATGTACCAAGAGACCCAGTACTTC. Combining the CDR3 with reference TRBV7-3 and TRBJ2-5 gives the whole variable domain GAGVSQTPSNKVTEKGKYVELRCDPISGHTALYWYRQSLGQGPEFLIYFQGTGAADDSGLPNDRFFAVRPEGSVSTLKIQRTERGDSAVYLCASSLRLAGTMYQETQYFGPGTRLLVL.

The V call is TRBV7-9, the J call TRBJ1-3; 9 nucleotides match TRBD1. CDR3 length equals 15 residues. The junction had 1 base not matched to a gene; V was cut back by 4 bases and J by 0 bases. The V gene's germline CDR1 is SEHNR and CDR2 FQNEAQ (reference sequence). DNA of the CDR3: TGTGCCAGCAGCTCGACAGGGGGCTCTGGAAACACCATATATTTT. This encodes CASSSTGGSGNTIYF.

This clone came up a few times. The CDR3 reads CASSLGTGGSYEQYF. DNA of the CDR3: TGTGCCAGCAGCCTAGGGACAGGTGGGTCCTACGAGCAGTACTTC. This chain joins TRBV7-8 and TRBJ2-7; 8 bases are a match to TRBD1. V lost 5 bases, J lost 1 base, and 7 bases stayed unmatched. CDR3 length: 15 amino acids. Germline values: CDR1 SGHVS, CDR2 FQNEAQ.

The table lists this clone with a few counts. The chain recombines TRBV11-3 with TRBJ2-7; no clear D. CDR3 length equals 13 residues. The germline gives CDR1 SGHNT, CDR2 YENEEA. V lost 1 base, J lost 4 bases, and 8 bases lay in between. The CDR3: CASSLARGYEQYF. DNA of the CDR3: TGTGCCAGCAGCTTAGCTCGAGGTTACGAGCAGTACTTC.

The rearrangement uses TRBV30 and TRBJ2-3, with D possibly being TRBD2 (6 bases). Germline lookup yields CDR1 GTSNPN and CDR2 SVGIG (reference sequence). V was trimmed by 4 bases and J by 1 base, leaving 15 bases between them. This CDR3 contains 15 residues. CDR3 in amino acids: CAWTWPWRGTDTQYF. The CDR3 nucleotides are TGTGCCTGGACTTGGCCTTGGAGGGGCACAGATACGCAGTATTTT.

The V and J genes are TRBV28 and TRBJ1-6; D unresolved. The CDR3 is made up of 13 amino acids. Looked up from germline, CDR1 is MDHEN and CDR2 is SYDVKM. Deletions cut 5 bases from V and 8 bases from J, with 10 bases between. CDR3 amino acids: CASSPITDSPLHF. The DNA for the CDR3 is TGTGCCAGCAGTCCTATCACGGATTCACCCCTCCACTTT.

The chain employs TRBV9 and TRBJ2-6; D is possibly TRBD1 (5 bases). Germline-derived CDR1 and CDR2 are SGDLS and YYNGEE. V was shortened by 4 bases and J by 0 bases, with 14 bases between the two germline ends. The CDR3 spans 17 residues. CDR3 in DNA: TGTGCCAGCAGCCTCAGGGTTCCTTCCTCTGGGGCCAACGTCCTGACTTTC. Translation: CASSLRVPSSGANVLTF.

The rearrangement links TRBV27 to TRBJ2-2; 10 nucleotides match TRBD1. Germline CDR1 MNHEY, CDR2 SMNVEV (reference sequence). The CDR3 runs 17 residues. V trimming: 6 bases; J trimming: 5 bases; junction bases outside the gene matches: 12. The CDR3 coding sequence is TGTGCCAGCAGCCCGGGGACAGGGGTAACTCTAACCGGGGAGCTGTTTTTT. It codes for CASSPGTGVTLTGELFF.

The V call is TRBV28, the J call TRBJ2-3; 7 positions match TRBD1. The V segment lost 6 bases and the J segment 3 bases; nucleotides outside the gene matches: 21. Per the germline V gene, CDR1 is MDHEN and CDR2 is SYDVKM. The length of the CDR3 is 19 residues. Written as DNA, the CDR3 is TGTGCCAGCAGATCTTTTTTATGGGACAGCTTCAAAAGTACAGATACGCAGTATTTT. This sequence encodes CASRSFLWDSFKSTDTQYF.

This chain uses TRBV30 with TRBJ2-7; a possible D gene is TRBD2 (5 bases). The CDR3 is 12 amino acids. CDR1 GTSNPN and CDR2 SVGIG come from the germline V gene (reference sequence). V was trimmed by 3 bases and J by 3 bases, leaving 9 bases between them. Here the CDR3 DNA reads TGTGCCTGGAGGAGGGAGTACTACGAGCAGTACTTC. This sequence encodes CAWRREYYEQYF.

The chain employs TRBV15 and TRBJ1-4; weak D call: TRBD1 (5 bases). This CDR3 spans 16 amino acids. CDR1 and CDR2 (germline): LNHNV, YYDKDF (reference sequence). Trimming shortened V by 1 base and J by 0 bases, and 9 bases separated the two germline ends. CDR3 residues: CATSRARGATNEKLFF. In nucleotides, the CDR3 is TGTGCCACCAGCAGAGCTAGGGGTGCAACTAATGAAAAACTGTTTTTT.